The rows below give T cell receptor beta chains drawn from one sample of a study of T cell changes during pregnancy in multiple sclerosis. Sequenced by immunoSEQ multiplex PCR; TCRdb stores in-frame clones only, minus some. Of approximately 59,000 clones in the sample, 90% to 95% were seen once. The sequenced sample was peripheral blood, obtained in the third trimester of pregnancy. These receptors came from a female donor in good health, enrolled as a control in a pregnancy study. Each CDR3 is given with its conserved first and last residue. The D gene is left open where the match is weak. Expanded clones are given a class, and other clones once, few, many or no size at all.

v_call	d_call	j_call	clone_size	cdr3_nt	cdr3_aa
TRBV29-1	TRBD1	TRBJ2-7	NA	TGCAGCGTAGCCGGACAGGGGGGCTACGAGCAGTACTTC	CSVAGQGGYEQYF
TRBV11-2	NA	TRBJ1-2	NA	TGTGCCAGCAGATCTGGCGGGGCGGGCTATGGCTACACCTTC	CASRSGGAGYGYTF
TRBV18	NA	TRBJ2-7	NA	TGTGCCAGCTCACCGAATCCCCAGCTAGCGTTGTACGAGCAGTACTTC	CASSPNPQLALYEQYF
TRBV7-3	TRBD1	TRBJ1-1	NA	TGTGCCAGCAGCCCACAGGGGTATGGATTGAACACTGAAGCTTTCTTT	CASSPQGYGLNTEAFF
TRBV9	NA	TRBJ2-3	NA	TGTGCCAGCAGCGCCCGAGAGGCGATTAGCACAGATACGCAGTATTTT	CASSAREAISTDTQYF
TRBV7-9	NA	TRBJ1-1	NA	TGTGCCAGCAGCTTAGTTCGGGGAGGGGTGAGCACTGAAGCTTTCTTT	CASSLVRGGVSTEAFF
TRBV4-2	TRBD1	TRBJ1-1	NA	TGTGCCAGCAGCCAAGTGGGACAGGGGAGGACTGAAGCTTTCTTT	CASSQVGQGRTEAFF
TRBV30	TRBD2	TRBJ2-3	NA	TGTGCCTGGGGAACCGGGACTAGCGGCACAGATACGCAGTATTTT	CAWGTGTSGTDTQYF
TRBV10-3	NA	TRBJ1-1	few	TGTGCCATCAGTGGAGGCTCGAACACTGAAGCTTTCTTT	CAISGGSNTEAFF
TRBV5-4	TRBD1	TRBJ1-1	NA	TGTGCCAGCAGCACGACAGGGCTGAAAAACACTGAAGCTTTCTTT	CASSTTGLKNTEAFF
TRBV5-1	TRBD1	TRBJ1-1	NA	TGCGCCAGCAACCCGCTGGACAGGGGGCGCGTGGACACTGAAGCTTTCTTT	CASNPLDRGRVDTEAFF
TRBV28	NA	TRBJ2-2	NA	TGTGCCAGCAACCCCCCCCGGGGGAGCAACACCGGGGAGCTGTTTTTT	CASNPPRGSNTGELFF
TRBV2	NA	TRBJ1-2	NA	TGTGCCAGCAGGGCGGACAGCAACTATGGCTACACCTTC	CASRADSNYGYTF
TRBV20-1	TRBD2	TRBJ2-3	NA	TGCAGTGCGCGGGGGGGATATACGCAGTATTTT	CSARGGYTQYF